The 26 T cell receptor beta chains below come from one sample, sequenced in a study of cytomegalovirus exposure and HLA in healthy donors (dated by TCRdb to about 2017). The receptor library was made with the immunoSEQ multiplex PCR assay. For the multiplex PCR, a mixture combining 60 forward primers for TCR Vbeta segments and 13 reverse primers for TCR Jbeta segments was used. TCRdb retrieved this table from immuneACCESS and kept in-frame rearrangements only. Not all clones are present; in checked studies, unresolved V genes account for under half, and no reason is known for the remainder. The sample table holds some 80,000 clones. About an eighth of the sample comes from the top ten. The sequenced sample consisted of PBMCs. All receptors derive from a man aged 45-65 years in good health and CMV-seropositive.

This chain connects TRBV4-1 to TRBJ2-5; no definite D call. The germline V and J ends were trimmed by 4 bases and 4 bases, with 10 bases remaining between them. Germline CDR1 MGHRA, CDR2 YSYEKL. The CDR3 sequence is 13 residues long. The CDR3 loop is CASSLISGETQYF. Here the CDR3 DNA reads TGCGCCAGCAGCCTCATTTCAGGAGAGACCCAGTACTTC.

The J gene is TRBJ1-1, the V gene TRBV4-1; D remains unclear. V was cut by 1 base and J by 10 bases, with 16 bases left in between. The germline CDR1 and CDR2 sequences are MGHRA and YSYEKL. The CDR3 spans 14 residues. The CDR3 DNA follows: TGCGCCAGCAGCCAAGCGTCACCGCCCGGGAGAGCTTTCTTT. Amino acids: CASSQASPPGRAFF.

This chain connects TRBV6-1 to TRBJ1-2; TRBD1 agrees at 7 bases. The CDR3 has 15 residues. Germline CDR1 reads MNHNS; CDR2 reads SASEGT. The J segment lost 2 bases and the V segment lost 2 bases, leaving 5 bases of the junction unmatched. The chain's CDR3 is CASSEWGQLNYGYTF. CDR3 DNA: TGTGCCAGCAGTGAATGGGGACAGCTAAACTATGGCTACACCTTC.

DNA for the CDR3: TGTGCCAGCGTACAGGGCTTGGAAGCTTTCTTT. Translating it yields CASVQGLEAFF. This chain uses TRBV27 with TRBJ1-1; possible D gene TRBD1, 6 bases. The CDR3 length is 11 residues. Germline loops: CDR1 MNHEY, CDR2 SMNVEV (reference sequence). The V end was cut by 8 bases, the J end by 8 bases, with 12 bases between.

The chain joins TRBV6-6 to TRBJ2-7, with a possible D match to TRBD1 (6 bases). The germline V gene has CDR1 MNHNY and CDR2 SVGAGI (reference sequence). CDR3 size: 13 residues. V was shortened by 10 bases and J by 5 bases, with 18 bases between the two germline ends. CDR3 residues: CAIWGQELHEQYF. In DNA, the CDR3 is TGTGCCATTTGGGGACAAGAACTCCACGAGCAGTACTTC.

The J gene is TRBJ2-7, the V gene TRBV27, with a tentative D call TRBD1 (5 bases). This CDR3 is built from 13 residues. V was trimmed by 8 bases and J by 4 bases, leaving 15 bases between them. Germline CDR1 reads MNHEY; CDR2 reads SMNVEV (reference sequence). CDR3 coding DNA: TGTGCCAGCTCCCCTGGGGCTCCGTACGAGCAGTACTTC. Translation gives CASSPGAPYEQYF.

A word on this clone: Other DNA sequences within the sample encode an identical CDR3. The V gene is TRBV5-6, the J gene TRBJ1-3; D may be TRBD1 (5 bases). Trimming cost V 4 bases and J 2 bases, with 13 bases left between them. Germline loops: CDR1 SGHDT, CDR2 YYEEEE. The CDR3 totals 15 residues. The CDR3 is CASSSRQGAGNTIYF. The CDR3, as DNA: TGTGCCAGCAGCAGTCGACAAGGGGCTGGAAACACCATATATTTT.

The chain has TRBV18 and TRBJ1-1; 12 bases match TRBD1. Germline values: CDR1 KGHSH, CDR2 LQKENI. V was clipped by 4 bases and J by 6 bases; unmatched bases: 9. This CDR3 has 16 residues. CDR3: CASSRGQGAHRAEAFF. CDR3 nucleotides: TGTGCCAGCTCACGGGGACAGGGGGCGCATAGGGCTGAAGCTTTCTTT.

The chain joins TRBV5-6 to TRBJ1-2; D is perhaps TRBD1 (5 bases). The CDR3 spans 13 residues. Per the germline V gene, CDR1 is SGHDT and CDR2 is YYEEEE. V was shortened by 5 bases and J by 6 bases, with 14 bases between the two germline ends. The CDR3, as DNA: TGTGCCAGCAGGTCCAGGGAAAGCGATGGCTACACCTTC. It codes for CASRSRESDGYTF.

The rearrangement links TRBV11-2 to TRBJ2-2; weak D call: TRBD2 (5 bases). The CDR3 loop spans 13 amino acids. Trimming stripped 5 bases from V and 7 bases from J, with 11 bases between. The germline V gene has CDR1 SGHAT and CDR2 FQNNGV. CDR3 sequence: CASSRGLVGELFF. The CDR3 DNA reads as TGTGCCAGCAGCCGTGGACTGGTCGGGGAGCTGTTTTTT.

The chain is built from TRBV5-4 and TRBJ2-3; D remains ambiguous. V was cut by 1 base and J by 4 bases, with 13 bases left in between. The V gene's germline CDR1 is SGHNT and CDR2 YYREEE (reference sequence). The CDR3 spans 15 residues. The CDR3, as DNA: TGTGCCAGCAGCTTGTTCGGGTCCCGCGCAGATACGCAGTATTTT. As protein: CASSLFGSRADTQYF.

V usage is TRBV5-6 and J usage is TRBJ1-6, with a weak D call TRBD1 (6 bases). The germline V and J ends were trimmed by 0 bases and 9 bases, with 13 bases remaining between them. Germline loops: CDR1 SGHDT, CDR2 YYEEEE. CDR3 length equals 15 residues. The CDR3 nucleotides read TGTGCCAGCAGCTTGGAACAGGGCGGGGGTTCACCCCTCCACTTT. As protein: CASSLEQGGGSPLHF. Full variable domain (remainder filled in from reference TRBV5-6 and TRBJ1-6): DAGVTQSPTHLIKTRGQQVTLRCSPKSGHDTVSWYQQALGQGPQFIFQYYEEEERQRGNFPDRFSGHQFPNYSSELNVNALLLGDSALYLCASSLEQGGGSPLHFGNGTRLTVT.

The CDR3 DNA reads as TGTGCCAGCAGCTTAAGAGGGGGCGAAACTGAAGCTTTCTTT. As protein: CASSLRGGETEAFF. The chain has TRBV7-3 and TRBJ1-1, with TRBD1 matching over 7 bases. Per the germline V gene, CDR1 is SGHTA and CDR2 is FQGTGA. Unmatched junction bases numbered 4, after V lost 1 base and J lost 5 bases. The CDR3 is made up of 14 amino acids.

V is TRBV9 and J is TRBJ1-3; D unresolved. The CDR3 totals 17 residues. Germline lookup yields CDR1 SGDLS and CDR2 YYNGEE. V was clipped by 0 bases and J by 0 bases, with 13 bases between them. This CDR3 reads CASSVDSGSLSGNTIYF. CDR3 bases: TGTGCCAGCAGCGTAGATTCCGGTTCCCTCTCTGGAAACACCATATATTTT.

The chain has TRBV7-9 and TRBJ2-7; 7 nucleotides line up with TRBD2. CDR1 is SEHNR, CDR2 FQNEAQ, per germline (reference sequence). The V segment lost 6 bases and the J segment 6 bases; nucleotides outside the gene matches: 5. The CDR3 has 12 residues. The CDR3 sequence is CASSLGRGEQYF. Here the CDR3 DNA reads TGTGCCAGCAGTTTGGGGAGGGGCGAGCAGTACTTC.

The rearrangement joins TRBV5-6 to TRBJ2-7; a weak D match, TRBD2 (6 bases). Looked up from germline, CDR1 is SGHDT and CDR2 is YYEEEE. The CDR3 contains 13 residues. V shed 4 bases and J shed 7 bases, with 15 bases lying between them. CDR3 nucleotides: TGTGCCAGCAGCACTCGGGACGCGGGGGAGCAGTACGTC. Translation gives CASSTRDAGEQYV.

CDR3 nucleotides: TGCGCCAGCAGCCAAGACCCGGGGGGGTCGAGCAACGAGCAGTACGTC. Translated: CASSQDPGGSSNEQYV. This sequence joins TRBV4-1 and TRBJ2-7; TRBD2 matches 8 bases. With 0 bases clipped from V and 5 bases from J, the junction kept 9 bases outside the gene matches. Germline V gene sequence: CDR1 MGHRA, CDR2 YSYEKL. CDR3 length: 16 residues.

V usage is TRBV29-1 and J usage is TRBJ1-2, with TRBD1 identical over 9 bases. The CDR3 has 12 residues. Trimming cost V 8 bases and J 5 bases; bases outside gene matches: 6. The germline gives CDR1 SQVTM, CDR2 ANQGSEA. DNA of the CDR3: TGCAGCCATGAAGGGACAGGGTATGGCTACACCTTC. Its translation: CSHEGTGYGYTF.

The chain joins TRBV30 to TRBJ2-3; no clear D gene. The CDR3 sequence is 15 residues long. The germline CDR1 and CDR2 sequences are GTSNPN and SVGIG (reference sequence). V lost 0 bases to trimming and J lost 5 bases, with 15 bases between them. The CDR3 DNA is TGTGCCTGGAGTGTACGGCGGTCGGGTAAAGATACGCAGTATTTT. Protein: CAWSVRRSGKDTQYF.

V and J are TRBV7-9 and TRBJ2-7; TRBD2 might be the D (5 bases). The CDR3 sequence is 14 residues long. V lost 5 bases and J lost 3, with 14 bases in between. Germline CDR1 reads SEHNR; CDR2 reads FQNEAQ (reference sequence). CDR3 nucleotide sequence: TGTGCCAGCAGCAAAGGCGCGGGCCTCTACGAGCAGTACTTC. It specifies CASSKGAGLYEQYF.

The genes are TRBV9 and TRBJ1-6; D gene unclear. Per the germline V gene, CDR1 is SGDLS and CDR2 is YYNGEE. The CDR3 is 14 amino acids. Trimming cost V 3 bases and J 7 bases, with 11 bases left between them. The CDR3 region is CASSAQANNSPLHF. The CDR3 nucleotides read TGTGCCAGCAGCGCTCAGGCTAACAATTCACCCCTCCACTTT.

The chain has TRBV7-2 and TRBJ1-2; D unclear. V was clipped by 4 bases and J by 3 bases, with 15 bases between them. Germline assignment: CDR1 SGHTA and CDR2 FQGNSA. This CDR3 spans 15 amino acids. The CDR3 region has the DNA TGTGCCAGCAGCTATACCCGAGGGAGTGACTATGGCTACACCTTC. It codes for CASSYTRGSDYGYTF.

The chain recombines TRBV5-1 with TRBJ2-5, with 7 bases lining up with TRBD2. V was clipped by 5 bases and J by 2 bases; unmatched bases: 15. CDR1 and CDR2 (germline): SGHRS, YFSETQ. This CDR3 is built from 17 residues. CDR3 coding DNA: TGCGCCAGCAGGACTCTATGGGAGCGGGGAGCTCAAGAGACCCAGTACTTC. It translates to CASRTLWERGAQETQYF.

CDR3 amino acids: CASRRGGTEAFF. The CDR3 DNA sequence: TGTGCCAGCAGGAGGGGAGGGACTGAAGCTTTCTTT. The rearrangement joins TRBV6-1 to TRBJ1-1; tentatively, D is TRBD1 (5 bases). The CDR3 loop spans 12 amino acids. Per the germline V gene, CDR1 is MNHNS and CDR2 is SASEGT. Trimming removed 6 bases from V and 5 bases from J, with 10 bases in between.

The chain links TRBV5-1 to TRBJ2-6, with D unclear. The CDR3 is 15 residues long. Germline CDR1 reads SGHRS; CDR2 reads YFSETQ. Trimming cost V 0 bases and J 2 bases, with 6 bases left between them. CDR3 in amino acids: CASSLGTAGANVLTF. In DNA form, the CDR3 reads TGCGCCAGCAGCTTGGGAACAGCTGGGGCCAACGTCCTGACTTTC.

CDR3 nucleotides: TGCGCCAGCAGCTTGAACAGGGAGAGAAACACCATATATTTT. This encodes CASSLNRERNTIYF. This rearrangement joins TRBV5-1 to TRBJ1-3, with D perhaps TRBD1 (6 bases). The CDR3 has 14 residues. CDR1 and CDR2 from the germline V gene are SGHRS and YFSETQ. V was clipped by 1 base and J by 5 bases, with 10 bases between them.